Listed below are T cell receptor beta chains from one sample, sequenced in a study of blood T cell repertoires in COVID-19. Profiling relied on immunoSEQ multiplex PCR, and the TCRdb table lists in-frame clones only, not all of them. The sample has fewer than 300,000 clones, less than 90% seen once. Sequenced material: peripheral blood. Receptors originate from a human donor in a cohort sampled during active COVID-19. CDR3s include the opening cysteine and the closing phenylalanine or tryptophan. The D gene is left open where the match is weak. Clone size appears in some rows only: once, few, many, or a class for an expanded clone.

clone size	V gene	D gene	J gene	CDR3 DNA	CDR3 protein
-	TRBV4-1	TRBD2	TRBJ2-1	TGCGCCAGCAGCCAAGAAGGGACTAGCGACAATGAGCAGTTCTTC	CASSQEGTSDNEQFF
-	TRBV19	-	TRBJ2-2	TGTGCCAGTAGTATAGTCAGGGCCTCTCGCACCGGGGAGCTGTTTTTT	CASSIVRASRTGELFF
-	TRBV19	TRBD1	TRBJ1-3	TGTGCCAGTAGCCCTTTAAACAGGGGGCGCGATGGAAACACCATATATTTT	CASSPLNRGRDGNTIYF
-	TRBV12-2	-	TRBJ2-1	TGTGCAAGTCGCTTAGTCATCTCTGGGGGACTAGCGGGAGGATCGAACATATACAATGAGCAGTTCTTC	CASRLVISGGLAGGSNIYNEQFF
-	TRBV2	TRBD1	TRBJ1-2	TGTGCCAGCAAACGGGACAGCTCTAACTATGGCTACACCTTC	CASKRDSSNYGYTF
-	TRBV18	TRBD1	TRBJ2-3	TGTGCCAGCTCTAGACAGGGGGGCACAGATACGCAGTATTTT	CASSRQGGTDTQYF
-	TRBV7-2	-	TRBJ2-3	TGTGCTTCGGGGCAGGGGCACTCCACAGATACGCAGTATTTT	CASGQGHSTDTQYF
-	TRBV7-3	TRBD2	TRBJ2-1	TGTGCCAGCAGCTTATTGGCGGGGGAATACAATGAGCAGTTCTTC	CASSLLAGEYNEQFF
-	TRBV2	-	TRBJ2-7	TGTGCCAGCCGAACAGAGGGCCGGTACGAGCAGTACTTC	CASRTEGRYEQYF
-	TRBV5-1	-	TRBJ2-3	TGCGCCAGCAGCTTTAGCGCATCTAGCACAGATACGCAGTATTTT	CASSFSASSTDTQYF
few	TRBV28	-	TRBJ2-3	TGTGCCAGCCGGACTACAAACACAGATACGCAGTATTTT	CASRTTNTDTQYF
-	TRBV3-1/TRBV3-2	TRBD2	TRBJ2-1	TGTGCCAGCAGCCAAGTCGGGCTAGCGGGGACCAATGAGCAGTTCTTC	CASSQVGLAGTNEQFF
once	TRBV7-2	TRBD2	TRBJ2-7	TGTGCCAGCAGCTTCGGACTAGCGGAACGCTCCTACGAGCAGTACTTC	CASSFGLAERSYEQYF
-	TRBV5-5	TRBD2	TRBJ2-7	TGTGCCAGCAGCTTGTTAGTAGCGGGAGGCGAGCAGTACTTC	CASSLLVAGGEQYF
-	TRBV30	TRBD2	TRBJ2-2	TGTGCCTGGAGTGAGGGGAGGGGCCCGGGCACCGGGGAGCTGTTTTTT	CAWSEGRGPGTGELFF
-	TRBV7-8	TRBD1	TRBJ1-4	TGTGCCAGCAGCTTAGGCTCTTTGAGCAGGGGGAATGAAAAACTGTTTTTT	CASSLGSLSRGNEKLFF
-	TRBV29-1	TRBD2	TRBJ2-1	TGCAGCGTCATCAGCCCAAGCGGGAGCTCCTACAATGAGCAGTTCTTC	CSVISPSGSSYNEQFF
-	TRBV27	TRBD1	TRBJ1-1	TGTGCCAGCAGTTTTCATGGACAGGTTGAAGCTTTCTTT	CASSFHGQVEAFF
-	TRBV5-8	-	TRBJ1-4	TGTGCCAGCAGCCCGCGGACAGCAACTAATGAAAAACTGTTTTTT	CASSPRTATNEKLFF
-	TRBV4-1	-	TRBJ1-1	TGCGCCAGCAGCCGCGTTCAAACACAGGTTGAGGCTGAAGCTTTCTTT	CASSRVQTQVEAEAFF
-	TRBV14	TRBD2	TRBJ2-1	TGTGCCAGCAGCACTGGCGGGAGCGCTTACAATGAGCAGTTCTTC	CASSTGGSAYNEQFF
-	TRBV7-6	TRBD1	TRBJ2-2	TGTGCCAGCAGCTCGACGGGACAGGGGGTCGGGGAGCTGTTTTTT	CASSSTGQGVGELFF
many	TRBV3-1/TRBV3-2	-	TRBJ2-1	TGTGCCAGCAGCCAACCCCCACGGGGTTGGCCGTTCTTC	CASSQPPRGWPFF
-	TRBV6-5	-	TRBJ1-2	TGTGCCAGCTCAGGACAGAACTATGGCTACACCTTC	CASSGQNYGYTF
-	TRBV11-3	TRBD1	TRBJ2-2	TGTGCCAGCAGGGGACAGGCCGGTGTCGGGGAGCTGTTTTTT	CASRGQAGVGELFF
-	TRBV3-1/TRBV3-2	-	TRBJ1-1	TGTGCCAGCAGCCATCTTCGAGGGAACACTGAAGCTTTCTTT	CASSHLRGNTEAFF
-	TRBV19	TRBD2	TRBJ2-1	TGTGCCAGTAACCCTTCATGGACTAGCGGGAGGGGATACAATGAGCAGTTCTTC	CASNPSWTSGRGYNEQFF
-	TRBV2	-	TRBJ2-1	TGTGCCAGCAGTGAAGCGCAGGGGGGCGGGATCATCAATGAGCAGTTCTTC	CASSEAQGGGIINEQFF
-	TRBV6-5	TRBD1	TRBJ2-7	TGTGCCAGCAGTTACGGGACAGGGTTCCAAGGGGGCGAGCAGTACTTC	CASSYGTGFQGGEQYF
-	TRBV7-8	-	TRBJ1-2	TGTGCCAGCAGCCCCGTGGGAGGGATGGATGGCTACACCTTC	CASSPVGGMDGYTF
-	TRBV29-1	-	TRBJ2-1	TGCAGCGTCTTACTAGTAAACTTCAATGAGCAGTTCTTC	CSVLLVNFNEQFF
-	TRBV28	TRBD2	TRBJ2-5	TGTGCCAGCATAAAAGCGGGAGTGGGCCAAGAGACCCAGTACTTC	CASIKAGVGQETQYF
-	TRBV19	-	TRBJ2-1	TGTGCCAGTCGGGCGAGGTTACAGGGCAATGAGCAGTTCTTC	CASRARLQGNEQFF
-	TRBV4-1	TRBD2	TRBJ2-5	TGCGCCAGCAGCCAAGCTGGGGGACTAGTAGAGACCCAGTACTTC	CASSQAGGLVETQYF
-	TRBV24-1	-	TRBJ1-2	TGTGCCACCACTGCAGGGCCCGGGTATGGCTACACCTTC	CATTAGPGYGYTF
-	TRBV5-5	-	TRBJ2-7	TGTGCCAGCCGAGCTTCGGGCTACGAGCAGTACTTC	CASRASGYEQYF
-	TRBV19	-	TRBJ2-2	TGTGCCAGTAGTACAGGCACCGGGGAGCTGTTTTTT	CASSTGTGELFF
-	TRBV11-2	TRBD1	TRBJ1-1	TGTGCCAGCAGCCTAACACAGGGGCCCCCCTACACTGAAGCTTTCTTT	CASSLTQGPPYTEAFF
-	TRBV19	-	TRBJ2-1	TGTGCCAGTAGTCGTACTAGAGACAATGAGCAGTTCTTC	CASSRTRDNEQFF
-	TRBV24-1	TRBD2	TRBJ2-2	TGTGCCACCAGTGACCAGACTACGGGAGGCACCGGGGAGCTGTTTTTT	CATSDQTTGGTGELFF
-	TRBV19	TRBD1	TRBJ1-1	TGTGCCAGTAGTATAGGAGGGACAGCGATGAACACTGAAGCTTTCTTT	CASSIGGTAMNTEAFF